This paragraph reports one T cell receptor (beta chain). The antigen remains undetermined. The PCR had 60 Vbeta and 13 Jbeta primers. This table comes from immunoSEQ multiplex PCR, and its TCRdb copy is limited to in-frame clones, with some not included. The table includes some 120,000 clones, over 60% detected once. This sample was taken from a study of cytomegalovirus exposure and HLA in healthy donors. General observations from the study: Most TCR beta V segments were productive about 87% or about 30% of the time in an earlier analysis. A later examination showed that TCR association rates differed by HLA locus, with DRB1 most and HLA-C fewest.

The CDR3 spans 16 residues. The junction had 7 bases not matched to a gene; V was cut back by 0 bases and J by 5 bases. Germline V gene lookup returns CDR1 ENHRY and CDR2 SYGVKD. The chain couples TRBV10-3 to TRBJ1-1, with 9 nucleotides matching TRBD1. This receptor was identified in a woman in her forties in good health and CMV-seropositive. Sequenced: PBMCs. This chain's CDR3 is CAISESTGGSRTEAFF. The CDR3 nucleotides read TGTGCCATCAGTGAGTCTACAGGGGGCAGTAGGACTGAAGCTTTCTTT.